This is a list of T cell receptor beta chains from one sample in a study of blood T cell repertoires in COVID-19. TCRdb keeps only in-frame clones here, not all; method: immunoSEQ multiplex PCR. The data hold 180,000 or so clones, with 85% to 90% observed a single time. The specimen sequenced was peripheral blood. The source of these receptors is a young man with active or convalescent COVID-19. CDR3s include the opening cysteine and the closing phenylalanine or tryptophan. The D gene is left open where the match is weak. Clone size is shown for a subset of rows, as once, few, many or a class of expanded clone.

>TRBJ1-2|NA|TRBV5-6|few
CASSLGPRANYGYTF
TGTGCCAGCAGCTTGGGCCCCCGAGCTAACTATGGCTACACCTTC
>TRBJ1-2|TRBD1|TRBV3-1/TRBV3-2|NA
CASSLKGAGGYTF
TGTGCCAGCAGCCTAAAGGGGGCGGGTGGCTACACCTTC
>TRBJ2-5|TRBD2|TRBV27|NA
CASSFSGLAGAETQYF
TGTGCCAGCAGTTTTTCGGGGCTAGCGGGGGCAGAGACCCAGTACTTC
>TRBJ2-3|TRBD2|TRBV28|NA
CASGPGLFTDTQYF
TGTGCCAGCGGGCCGGGACTATTCACAGATACGCAGTATTTT
>TRBJ1-2|TRBD1|TRBV27|NA
CASSPDRGDGYTF
TGTGCCAGCAGCCCAGACAGGGGTGATGGCTACACCTTC
>TRBJ2-7|TRBD1|TRBV5-1|NA
CASSGQGRFHEQYF
TGCGCCAGCAGTGGACAGGGTAGGTTCCACGAGCAGTACTTC
>TRBJ1-2|NA|TRBV5-6|NA
CASSLGLTGNYGYTF
TGTGCCAGCAGCTTGGGACTGACGGGTAACTATGGCTACACCTTC
>TRBJ1-4|NA|TRBV4-1|NA
CASSQDQIATNEKLFF
TGCGCCAGCAGCCAAGATCAGATTGCAACTAATGAAAAACTGTTTTTT
>TRBJ2-2|NA|TRBV7-6|NA
CASISLSGGANTGELFF
TGTGCCAGCATCTCCCTTTCGGGCGGGGCGAACACCGGGGAGCTGTTTTTT
>TRBJ1-4|NA|TRBV2|NA
CASRAQAQGKLFF
TGTGCCAGCAGGGCACAGGCCCAGGGGAAACTGTTTTTT
>TRBJ2-7|NA|TRBV2|NA
CASALLRGPYEQYF
TGTGCCAGCGCGCTCCTTCGAGGCCCCTACGAGCAGTACTTC
>TRBJ2-7|NA|TRBV11-1|NA
CASSSGLNYEQYF
TGTGCCAGCAGCTCGGGACTGAACTACGAGCAGTACTTC
>TRBJ1-1|NA|TRBV29-1|NA
CSAVGGLGAFF
TGCAGCGCCGTAGGTGGGCTTGGTGCTTTCTTT
>TRBJ2-5|NA|TRBV20-1|NA
CSAEYQETQYF
TGCAGTGCCGAGTACCAAGAGACCCAGTACTTC
>TRBJ1-3|NA|TRBV5-4|NA
CASSLGLSGNTIYF
TGTGCCAGCAGCTTGGGTCTCTCTGGAAACACCATATATTTT
>TRBJ1-5|NA|TRBV5-4|few
CASSPDISNQPQHF
TGTGCCAGCAGTCCCGACATAAGCAATCAGCCCCAGCATTTT
>TRBJ1-6|TRBD1|TRBV6-4|NA
CASKRTGTGPNSPLHF
TGTGCCAGCAAAAGAACCGGGACAGGGCCTAATTCACCCCTCCACTTT
>TRBJ1-6|NA|TRBV5-1|NA
CASSLFGSSQGNSPLHF
TGCGCCAGCAGCTTGTTCGGTTCGTCACAGGGAAATTCACCCCTCCACTTT
>TRBJ2-1|TRBD2|TRBV29-1|NA
CSVGGGGRASADEQFF
TGCAGCGTTGGTGGAGGCGGGAGGGCCTCGGCTGATGAGCAGTTCTTC
>TRBJ2-1|TRBD2|TRBV6-1|NA
CASSEGTSAYNEQFF
TGTGCCAGCAGTGAAGGTACTAGCGCTTACAATGAGCAGTTCTTC
>TRBJ1-1|TRBD1|TRBV5-8|NA
CASSLVGRGRTEAFF
TGTGCCAGCAGCTTGGTAGGCAGGGGGAGGACTGAAGCTTTCTTT
>TRBJ2-3|NA|TRBV5-4|once
CATSLAEDSDTQYF
TGTGCCACATCGCTCGCCGAGGATTCAGATACGCAGTATTTT
>TRBJ2-1|TRBD2|TRBV27|NA
CASRPTSGSSYNEQFF
TGTGCCAGCAGACCAACCAGCGGGAGCTCCTACAATGAGCAGTTCTTC
>TRBJ2-6|TRBD1|TRBV5-4|NA
CASSLGDRVSGANVLTF
TGTGCCAGCAGCTTGGGGGACAGGGTTTCTGGGGCCAACGTCCTGACTTTC
>TRBJ1-6|NA|TRBV21-1|NA
CASSKGTLLRSSYNSPLHF
TGTGCCAGCAGCAAGGGGACACTCCTTAGGAGCTCCTATAATTCACCCCTCCACTTT
>TRBJ1-1|NA|TRBV19|NA
CASRQKDSMNTEAFF
TGTGCCAGTAGGCAAAAGGACAGCATGAACACTGAAGCTTTCTTT
>TRBJ1-1|TRBD1|TRBV6-5|NA
CASSSQGALDTEAFF
TGTGCCAGCAGTTCACAGGGGGCGTTGGACACTGAAGCTTTCTTT
>TRBJ2-7|TRBD2|TRBV7-2|NA
CASSFGGDLTYEQYF
TGTGCCAGCAGCTTTGGGGGGGACCTAACCTACGAGCAGTACTTC
>TRBJ1-6|NA|TRBV12-3/TRBV12-4|NA
CASTQVQNSPLHF
TGTGCCAGCACCCAGGTGCAAAATTCACCCCTCCACTTT
>TRBJ2-2|TRBD2|TRBV10-2|once
CASSNGGVGELFF
TGCGCCAGCAGTAACGGGGGGGTCGGGGAGCTGTTTTTT
>TRBJ2-7|NA|TRBV4-2|NA
CASSQDDSSSYEQYF
TGTGCCAGCAGCCAAGATGACTCTTCCTCCTACGAGCAGTACTTC
>TRBJ1-1|TRBD1|TRBV29-1|NA
CSVGRTGSTEAFF
TGCAGCGTTGGGAGGACAGGGTCCACTGAAGCTTTCTTT
>TRBJ2-1|TRBD2|TRBV7-9|few
CASSLAGGSNEQFF
TGTGCCAGCAGCTTAGCGGGAGGGAGTAATGAGCAGTTCTTC
>TRBJ1-2|NA|TRBV6-5|NA
CASSYQGNYGYTF
TGTGCCAGCAGTTACCAGGGTAACTATGGCTACACCTTC
>TRBJ2-7|NA|TRBV27|NA
CASSLSRVGEQYF
TGTGCCAGCAGTTTATCCCGGGTGGGCGAGCAGTACTTC
>TRBJ1-2|TRBD1|TRBV5-1|NA
CASSFEGASYGYTF
TGCGCCAGCAGCTTTGAGGGGGCGAGCTATGGCTACACCTTC
>TRBJ1-1|NA|TRBV6-5|NA
CASSYQGEAFF
TGTGCCAGCAGTTACCAGGGTGAAGCTTTCTTT